This T cell receptor beta chain was sequenced for a study of post-analysis software for immune sequencing data. To note about this clonotype: The antigen is not known.

V was cut by 4 bases and J by 7 bases, with 12 bases left in between. Germline lookup yields CDR1 SEHNR and CDR2 FQNEAQ (reference sequence). This CDR3 is 13 amino acids long. Study-wide points: Several TRBV segments (TRBV5-6, TRBV5-1 and TRBV20-1 among them) occurred more frequently in patients than in controls.

Unique molecular identifiers were built into the TCR beta cDNA libraries. TCRdb recomputed calls from the PCR reads with MiXCR, one row per CDR3 protein. The sample holds about 760,000 distinct CDR3 sequences; less than 35% are singletons and the top ten take 0.55% to 0.65%. Source material: blood. The sequence came from a girl under 18 with multiple sclerosis. The chain uses TRBV7-9 and TRBJ2-3; D is ambiguous. CDR3 amino acids: CASSSPLVYTQYF. CDR3 coding DNA: TGTGCCAGCAGCTCACCCCTCGTGTATACGCAGTATTTT.